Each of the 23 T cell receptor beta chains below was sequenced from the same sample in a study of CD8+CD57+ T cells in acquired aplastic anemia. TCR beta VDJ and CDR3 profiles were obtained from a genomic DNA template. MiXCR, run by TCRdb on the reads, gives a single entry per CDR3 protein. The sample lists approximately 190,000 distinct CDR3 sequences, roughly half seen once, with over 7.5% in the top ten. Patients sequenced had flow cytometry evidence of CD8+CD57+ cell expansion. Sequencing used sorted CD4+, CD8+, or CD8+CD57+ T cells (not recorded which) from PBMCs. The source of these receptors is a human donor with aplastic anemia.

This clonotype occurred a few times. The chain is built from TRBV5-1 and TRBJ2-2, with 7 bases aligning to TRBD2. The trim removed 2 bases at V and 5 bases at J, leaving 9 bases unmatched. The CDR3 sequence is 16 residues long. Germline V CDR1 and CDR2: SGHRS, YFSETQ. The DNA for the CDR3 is TGCGCCAGCAGCTTCAGCCCAGCGGGAAAGACCGGGGAGCTGTTTTTT. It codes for CASSFSPAGKTGELFF.

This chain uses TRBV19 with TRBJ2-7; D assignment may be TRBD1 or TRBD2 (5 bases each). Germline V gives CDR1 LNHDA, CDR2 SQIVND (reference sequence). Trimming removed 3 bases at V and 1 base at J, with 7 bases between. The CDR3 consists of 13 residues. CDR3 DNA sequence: TGTGCCAGTAGTATGGGACCATCCTACGAGCAGTACTTC. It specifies CASSMGPSYEQYF.

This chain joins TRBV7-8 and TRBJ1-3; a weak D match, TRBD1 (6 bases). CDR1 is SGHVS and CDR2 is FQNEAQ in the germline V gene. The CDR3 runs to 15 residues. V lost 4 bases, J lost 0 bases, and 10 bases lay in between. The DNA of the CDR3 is TGTGCCAGCAGCTCAGACAGGAACTCTGGAAACACCATATATTTT. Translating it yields CASSSDRNSGNTIYF.

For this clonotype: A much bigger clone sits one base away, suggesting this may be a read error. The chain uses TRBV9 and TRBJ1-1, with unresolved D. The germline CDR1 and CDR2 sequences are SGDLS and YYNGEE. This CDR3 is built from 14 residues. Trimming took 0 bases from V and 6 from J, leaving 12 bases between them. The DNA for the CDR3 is TGTGCCAGCAGCGTAGTAGAGAGGGTCGCTGAAGCTTTCTTT. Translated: CASSVVERVAEAFF.

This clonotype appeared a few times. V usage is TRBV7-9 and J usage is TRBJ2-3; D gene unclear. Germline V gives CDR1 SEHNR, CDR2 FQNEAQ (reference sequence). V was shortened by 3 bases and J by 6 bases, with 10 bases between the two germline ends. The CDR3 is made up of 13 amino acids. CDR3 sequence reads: CASSFRQVDTQYF. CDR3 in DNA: TGTGCCAGCAGCTTCCGCCAAGTGGATACGCAGTATTTT.

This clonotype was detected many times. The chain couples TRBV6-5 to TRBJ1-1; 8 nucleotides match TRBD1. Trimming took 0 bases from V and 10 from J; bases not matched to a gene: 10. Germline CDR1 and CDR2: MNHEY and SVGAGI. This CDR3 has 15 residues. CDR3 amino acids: CASSYSPIQGAGAFF. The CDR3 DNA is TGTGCCAGCAGTTACTCCCCAATCCAGGGGGCCGGAGCTTTCTTT.

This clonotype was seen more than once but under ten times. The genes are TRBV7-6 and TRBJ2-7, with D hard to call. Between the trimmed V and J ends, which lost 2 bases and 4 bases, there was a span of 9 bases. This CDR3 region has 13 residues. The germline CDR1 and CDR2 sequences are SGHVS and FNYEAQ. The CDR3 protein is CASSLWLGYEQYF. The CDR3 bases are TGTGCCAGCAGCTTATGGTTAGGGTACGAGCAGTACTTC.

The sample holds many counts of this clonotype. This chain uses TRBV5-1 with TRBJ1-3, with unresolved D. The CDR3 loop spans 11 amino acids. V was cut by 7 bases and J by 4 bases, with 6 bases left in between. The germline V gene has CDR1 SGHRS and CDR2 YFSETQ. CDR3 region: CASRRGNTIYF. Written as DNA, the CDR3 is TGCGCCAGCCGCAGGGGAAACACCATATATTTT. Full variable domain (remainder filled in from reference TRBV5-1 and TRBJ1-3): KAGVTQTPRYLIKTRGQQVTLSCSPISGHRSVSWYQQTPGQGLQFLFEYFSETQRNKGNFPGRFSGRQFSNSRSEMNVSTLELGDSALYLCASRRGNTIYFGEGSWLTVV.

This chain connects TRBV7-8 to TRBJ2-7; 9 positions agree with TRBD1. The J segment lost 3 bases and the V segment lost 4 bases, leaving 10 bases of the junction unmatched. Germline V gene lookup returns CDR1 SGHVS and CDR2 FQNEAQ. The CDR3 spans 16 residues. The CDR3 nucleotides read TGTGCCAGCAGCTCTCAGTTAGGGGGACAGGGCTACGAGCAGTACTTC. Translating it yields CASSSQLGGQGYEQYF.

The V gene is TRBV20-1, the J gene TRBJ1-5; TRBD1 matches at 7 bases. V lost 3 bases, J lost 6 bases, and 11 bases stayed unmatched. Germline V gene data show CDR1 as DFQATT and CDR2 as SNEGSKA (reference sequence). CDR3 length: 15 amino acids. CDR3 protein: CSASALLGGGQPQHF. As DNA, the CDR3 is TGCAGTGCTAGCGCACTTCTAGGGGGCGGTCAGCCCCAGCATTTT.

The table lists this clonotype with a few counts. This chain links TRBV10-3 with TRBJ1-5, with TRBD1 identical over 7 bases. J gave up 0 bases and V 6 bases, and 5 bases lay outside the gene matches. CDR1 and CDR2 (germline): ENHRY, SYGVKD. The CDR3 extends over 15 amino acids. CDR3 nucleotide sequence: TGTGCCATCAGGACTGACAGGGCTAGCAATCAGCCCCAGCATTTT. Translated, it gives CAIRTDRASNQPQHF.

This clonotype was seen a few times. The CDR3 region has the DNA TGTGCCAGCAGCTCTACTCACCCTAGGACCTCCTTTAAACAGGGGGGCACTGAAGCTTTCTTT. Its translation is CASSSTHPRTSFKQGGTEAFF. The rearrangement links TRBV7-1 to TRBJ1-1, with 8 bases matching TRBD1. TRBV7-1 is designated an ORF whose function remains uncertain. This CDR3 spans 21 amino acids. With 3 bases clipped from V and 4 bases from J, the junction kept 25 bases outside the gene matches.

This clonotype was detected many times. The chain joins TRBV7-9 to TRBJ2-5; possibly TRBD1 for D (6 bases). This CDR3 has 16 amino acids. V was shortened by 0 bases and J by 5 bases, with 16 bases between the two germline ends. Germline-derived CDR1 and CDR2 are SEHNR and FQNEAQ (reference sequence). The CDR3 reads CASSLAGRGPRETQYF. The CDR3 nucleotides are TGTGCCAGCAGCTTAGCTGGCAGGGGCCCCCGGGAGACCCAGTACTTC.

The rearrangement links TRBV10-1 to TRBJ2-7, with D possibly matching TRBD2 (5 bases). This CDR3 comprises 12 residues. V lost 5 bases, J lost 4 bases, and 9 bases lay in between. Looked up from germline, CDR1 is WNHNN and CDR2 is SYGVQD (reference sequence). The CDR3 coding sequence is TGCGCCAGCAGTTTCACTAGTTACGAGCAGTACTTC. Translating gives CASSFTSYEQYF.

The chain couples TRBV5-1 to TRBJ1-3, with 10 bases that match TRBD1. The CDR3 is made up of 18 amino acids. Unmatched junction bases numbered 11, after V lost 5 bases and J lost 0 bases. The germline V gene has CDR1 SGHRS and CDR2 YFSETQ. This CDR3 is CASRPDRGLWASGNTIYF. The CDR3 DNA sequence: TGCGCCAGCAGACCCGACAGGGGGCTTTGGGCCTCTGGAAACACCATATATTTT.

The CDR3 loop is CAISATGLYEQYF. In DNA, the CDR3 is TGTGCCATCAGTGCGACAGGATTATACGAGCAGTACTTC. V usage is TRBV10-3 and J usage is TRBJ2-7; D possibly corresponds to TRBD1 (6 bases). This CDR3 spans 13 amino acids. V lost 4 bases, J lost 4 bases, and 11 bases lay in between. Germline V lookup: CDR1 ENHRY, CDR2 SYGVKD.

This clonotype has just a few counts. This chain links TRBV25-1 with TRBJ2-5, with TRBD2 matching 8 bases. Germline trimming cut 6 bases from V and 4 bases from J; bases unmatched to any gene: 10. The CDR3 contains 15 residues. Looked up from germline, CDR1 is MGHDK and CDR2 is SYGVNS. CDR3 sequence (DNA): TGTGCCAGCAGGGACCCGGGGACTAGTGGAGAGACCCAGTACTTC. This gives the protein CASRDPGTSGETQYF.

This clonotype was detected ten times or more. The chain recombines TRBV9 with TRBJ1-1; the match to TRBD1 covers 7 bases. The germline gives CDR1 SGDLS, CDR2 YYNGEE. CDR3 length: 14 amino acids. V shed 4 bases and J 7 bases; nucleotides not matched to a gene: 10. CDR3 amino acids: CASSQDRDSREAFF. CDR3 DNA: TGTGCCAGCAGCCAAGACCGGGACAGCCGTGAAGCTTTCTTT.

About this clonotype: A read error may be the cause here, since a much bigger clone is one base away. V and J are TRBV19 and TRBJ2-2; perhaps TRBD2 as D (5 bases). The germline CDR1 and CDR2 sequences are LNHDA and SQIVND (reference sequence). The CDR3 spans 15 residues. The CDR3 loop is CASSISRLNTGEPFF. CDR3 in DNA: TGTGCCAGTAGTATTTCCCGACTTAACACCGGGGAGCCGTTTTTT.

The CDR3, as DNA: TGCAGTGCTAATAGCGGAGAGACAGATACGCAGTATTTT. Amino acid sequence: CSANSGETDTQYF. The chain links TRBV20-1 to TRBJ2-3; D possibly corresponds to TRBD2 (6 bases). The germline V gene has CDR1 DFQATT and CDR2 SNEGSKA (reference sequence). This CDR3 has 13 residues. V lost 4 bases and J 3 bases, leaving 11 bases between the germline ends.

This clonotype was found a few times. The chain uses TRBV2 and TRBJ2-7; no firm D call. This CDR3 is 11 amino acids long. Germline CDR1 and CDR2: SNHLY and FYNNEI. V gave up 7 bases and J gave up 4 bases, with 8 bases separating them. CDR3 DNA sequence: TGTGCCAGCAAAAGGGAATACGAGCAGTACTTC. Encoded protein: CASKREYEQYF. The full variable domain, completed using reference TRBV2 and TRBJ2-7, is EPEVTQTPSHQVTQMGQEVILRCVPISNHLYFYWYRQILGQKVEFLVSFYNNEISEKSEIFDDQFSVERPDGSNFTLKIRSTKLEDSAMYFCASKREYEQYFGPGTRLTVT.

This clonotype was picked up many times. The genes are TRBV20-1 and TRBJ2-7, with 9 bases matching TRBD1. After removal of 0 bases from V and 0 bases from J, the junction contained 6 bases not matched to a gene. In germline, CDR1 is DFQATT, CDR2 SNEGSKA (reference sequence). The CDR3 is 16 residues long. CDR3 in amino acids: CSARDTGGPSSYEQYF. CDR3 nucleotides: TGCAGTGCTAGAGATACAGGGGGCCCGAGCTCCTACGAGCAGTACTTC.

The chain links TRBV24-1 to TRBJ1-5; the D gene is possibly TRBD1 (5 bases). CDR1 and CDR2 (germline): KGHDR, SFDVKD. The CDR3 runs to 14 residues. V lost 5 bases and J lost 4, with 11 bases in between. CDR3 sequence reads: CATSGEGKNQPQHF. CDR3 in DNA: TGTGCCACCAGTGGCGAGGGGAAAAATCAGCCCCAGCATTTT.